The T cell receptor (beta chain) described here comes from a study of blood T cell repertoires in COVID-19. At the level of the study: From T cells, B-cell-depleted T cells, or PBMCs came the material, which was cDNA or gDNA.

Authors' methods: Nucleated cell number was recorded as an estimate derived from reference gene primer amplification. The method was immunoSEQ multiplex PCR; TCRdb's version includes in-frame clones alone and lacks a portion of them. The DNA was the basis for D and trimming; V, J and clone size are from that table. Among roughly 300,000 clones listed, about 89% were seen once. Germline V CDR1 and CDR2: SGDLS, YYNGEE. There are 15 residues in the CDR3. The V gene lost 7 bases and the J gene lost 1 base, with 18 bases spanning the gap. This sequence was found in a woman in her forties or fifties who had recovered from COVID-19. The sequencing input was peripheral blood. The chain uses TRBV9 and TRBJ2-7; D might be TRBD2 (5 bases). CDR3 sequence (DNA): TGTGCCAGCGCTACGGGAAATATTGGTTCCTACGAGCAGTACTTC. It encodes CASATGNIGSYEQYF. The entire variable domain, with the rest obtained from reference TRBV9 and TRBJ2-7, is as follows: DSGVTQTPKHLITATGQRVTLRCSPRSGDLSVYWYQQSLDQGLQFLIQYYNGEERAKGNILERFSAQQFPDLHSELNLSSLELGDSALYFCASATGNIGSYEQYFGPGTRLTVT.